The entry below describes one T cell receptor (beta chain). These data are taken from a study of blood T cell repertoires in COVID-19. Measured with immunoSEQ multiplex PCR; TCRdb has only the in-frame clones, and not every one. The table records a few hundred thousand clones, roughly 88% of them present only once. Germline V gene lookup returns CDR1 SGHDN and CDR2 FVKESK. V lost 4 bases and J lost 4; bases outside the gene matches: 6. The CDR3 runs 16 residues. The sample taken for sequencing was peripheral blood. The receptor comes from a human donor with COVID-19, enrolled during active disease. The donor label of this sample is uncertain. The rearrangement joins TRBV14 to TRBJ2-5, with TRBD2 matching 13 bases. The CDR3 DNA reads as TGTGCCAGCAGCCGATACGGACTAGCGGGGGTAGAGACCCAGTACTTC. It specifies CASSRYGLAGVETQYF.